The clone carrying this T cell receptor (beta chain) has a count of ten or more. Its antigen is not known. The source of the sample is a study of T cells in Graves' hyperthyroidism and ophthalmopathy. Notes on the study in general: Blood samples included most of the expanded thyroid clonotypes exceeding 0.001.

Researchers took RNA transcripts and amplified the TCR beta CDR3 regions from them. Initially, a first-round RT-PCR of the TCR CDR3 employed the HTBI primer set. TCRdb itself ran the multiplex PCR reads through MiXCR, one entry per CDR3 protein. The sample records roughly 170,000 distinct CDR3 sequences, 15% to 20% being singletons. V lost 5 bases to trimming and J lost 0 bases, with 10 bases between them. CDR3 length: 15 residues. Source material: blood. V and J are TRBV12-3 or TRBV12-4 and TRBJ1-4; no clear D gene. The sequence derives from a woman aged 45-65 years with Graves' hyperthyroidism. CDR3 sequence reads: CASSTDIATNEKLFF. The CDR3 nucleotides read TGTGCCAGCAGTACCGACATCGCAACTAATGAAAAACTGTTTTTT.